This TCR beta chain is drawn from a study of molecular identifiers for immune sequencing clone quantification (dated by TCRdb to 2017 to 2018). As for the study more broadly: For a replicate experiment, the RNA from either 20,000 or 100,000 naive CD8 T cells was divided into five aliquots, and four of those aliquots went on to sequencing. This methods study used CD8 T cells to benchmark TCR RNA copy counting and molecular-identifier clustering-based TCR repertoire sequencing (MIDCIRS). What the research found in general, with its limitations: Even against a background of about a million naive CD8 T cells, spiked-in Jurkat TCR RNA amounting to a single cell's worth was reported to be detectable. Modeling indicated approximately 3.1 TCR RNA copies recovered per cell, compared with 7.5 to 10 by digital PCR, which implies a capture efficiency of around 30%. In CMV-specific effector cells, clones with more than 20 RNA copies contained over 97% of molecules, whereas in naive cells such clones contained under 1% of molecules. Highly expanded clone sizes could be underestimated if identical TCR molecules share a barcode. Without barcode sub-clustering, chimeric consensus sequences inflated TCR diversity; chimeras reached as high as 47%. The naive libraries included spiked-in Jurkat TCR RNA (around 9 copies' worth), and this Jurkat TCR RNA is not part of the donor repertoire.

Naive CD8 T cell libraries were made from 20,000 to 1,000,000 sorted cells using 10%, 30% or 50% of purified RNA. Naive CD8 T cells were FACS-sorted as CD8+CD4-CCR7+CD45RA+ on a BD FACSAria II into RLT Plus buffer. To test detection sensitivity, Jurkat RNA equal to ten TCR copies was added to samples of about 20,000-1,000,000 naive CD8 T cells. Enrichment of CD8 T cells was performed with RosetteSep CD8+ T Cell Enrichment Cocktail and Ficoll-Paque, after which ACK red cell lysis was carried out. Library construction relied on PCR. TCRdb lists the instrument as NextSeq 500. Bulk TCR libraries were generated as previously described, with the TCR primers listed in Table S5 used. Total RNA was purified with the Qiagen AllPrep DNA/RNA kit. Before analysis, reads from multiple sequencing runs of the same library were pooled. The paper's data handling went like this. Only reads with exact TCR constant sequence were kept, trimmed to 150 nt, and grouped by their 12-nt molecular barcodes. Reads within each barcode group were sub-clustered using a 15% Levenshtein threshold, and quality-weighted consensus sequences were constructed for each RNA molecule. Non-functional sequences were discarded, and so were lower-count sequences lying one edit away from another sequence. Based on fitting two negative binomial distributions, any barcode sub-cluster with under 20% of the maximum read count was discarded. TCRdb took the public reads, trimmed them with fastp at Q25, ran MiXCR for clone calling and kept in-frame beta chains. Every CDR3 protein is listed once, alongside the most common genes and DNA of its rows. TCRdb, not the original authors, processed these V and J calls. In all, the sample holds some 89,000 distinct CDR3 sequences, and approximately 24% of those were seen once. Of the sample, approximately 0.94% falls within the top ten clones.

From the cysteine through the phenylalanine, the CDR3 covers 15 amino acids. Left in the record is the CDR3 DNA by itself, 45 bases read in frame from the first base. Here V drops 5 bases and J drops 3 bases, and the junction holds 5 bases not matched to any gene. According to the germline V gene, CDR1 reads SGHTA and CDR2 reads FQGNSA. This clonotype turned up a few times. The antigen it binds to is not known. Base qualities are not recorded, but no much larger clone differs from it by a single base. The sequenced material came from naive CD8+ T cells from blood, with Jurkat cell RNA spiked in. The cell subset or site label, as the study defines it: FACS-sorted CD8+CD4-CCR7+CD45RA+ naive T cells. Recombination joined TRBV7-2 with TRBJ2-7; TRBD2 matches 12 bases in the middle. The TCR was taken from a human donor in good health. Some libraries in this study had Jurkat cell RNA spiked in. The CDR3 is CASSKTSGSIYEQYF. The DNA sequence is TGTGCCAGCAGCAAGACTAGCGGGAGTATCTACGAGCAGTACTTC.